The entry that follows covers one T cell receptor (beta chain) sequence. What it binds is unknown. Recent acute infections and vaccinations were absent in the healthy HIV-negative adult donors. A split of CD4+ cells into CD45RA+ naive and CD45RA-negative memory subsets was performed. Each PCR replicate from the sorted subsets contained about 180 ng DNA, which is around 30,000 T cell genomes. Clones were sequenced by immunoSEQ multiplex PCR, and TCRdb holds only the in-frame ones, with some missing. This table has about 990,000 clones, around 78% appearing once. CDR3 length: 14 amino acids. In germline, CDR1 is MNHEY, CDR2 SVGAGI. V was clipped by 6 bases and J by 5 bases; unmatched bases: 7. The data originate from a study of shared clonotypes between healthy human individuals. The study's findings and limits: Researchers sampled only blood; tissue repertoires likely differ.

This receptor was taken from a man aged 18 to 30 in good health. Some clones in this sample may be carry-over from other donors' samples. The sample consisted of memory CD4+ T cells from PBMCs. The sample's subset: CD45RA-negative fraction. This sequence joins TRBV6-5 and TRBJ2-5; 9 bases match TRBD2. The CDR3 DNA follows: TGTGCCAGCAGCCCCTTCCTAGCGGGGGAGACCCAGTACTTC. This codes for CASSPFLAGETQYF.